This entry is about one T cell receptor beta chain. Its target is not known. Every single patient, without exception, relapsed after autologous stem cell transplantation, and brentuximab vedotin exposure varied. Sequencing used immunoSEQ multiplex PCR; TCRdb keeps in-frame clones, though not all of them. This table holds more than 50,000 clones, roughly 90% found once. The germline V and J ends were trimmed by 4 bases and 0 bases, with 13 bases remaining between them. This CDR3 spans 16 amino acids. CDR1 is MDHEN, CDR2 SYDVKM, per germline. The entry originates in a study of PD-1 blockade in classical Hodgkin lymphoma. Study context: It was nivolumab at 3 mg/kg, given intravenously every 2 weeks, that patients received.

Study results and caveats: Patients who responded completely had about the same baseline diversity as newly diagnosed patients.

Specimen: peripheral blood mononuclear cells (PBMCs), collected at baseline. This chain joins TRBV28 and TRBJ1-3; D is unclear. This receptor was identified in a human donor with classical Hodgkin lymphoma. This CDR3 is CASSSNRGSSGNTIYF. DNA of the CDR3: TGTGCCAGCAGTTCTAACCGTGGGAGCTCTGGAAACACCATATATTTT.